The clone carrying this T cell receptor beta chain has only a few counts. This sample stems from a study of blood T cells in healthy people across ages. Germline V gene sequence: CDR1 DFQATT, CDR2 SNEGSKA (reference sequence). There are 10 residues in the CDR3. V gave up 5 bases and J gave up 3 bases, with 4 bases separating them. Sample-barcoded 5' priming and a J-beta primer mix drove a second PCR of about 7 to 12 cycles. Each sample yielded at least 3 million CDR3-containing paired-end reads. Via MiXCR, TCRdb re-called the 5' RACE reads, giving one row per CDR3 protein. The profile covers some 890,000 distinct CDR3 sequences, with just under 30% appearing a single time and roughly 10% taken by the ten largest. Per sample, at least 5 micrograms of total RNA were extracted. These data are also associated with another study on T cells of mothers and their children.

The chain uses TRBV20-1 and TRBJ1-1; D gene ambiguous. The sequence was collected from a woman in her forties in good health. Sequencing used blood. This CDR3 reads CSAEYTEAFF. Written as DNA, the CDR3 is TGCAGTGCTGAGTACACTGAAGCTTTCTTT.